The sequence of this TCR beta chain was determined in a study of T cell responses to AZD1222 COVID-19 vaccine. Across the whole study: Recipients boosted at about 4 weeks or about 12 weeks are pooled. General study findings and limits: Across spike, vaccine-associated CD4 TCRs were found, dominant at 160-218 and 743-854. Baseline antibody screening turned up just six seropositive AZD1222 recipients. Repertoire sampling occurred only after the peak T cell response.

In regard to this clone: Its specificity is unknown. This sample also contains other DNA sequences that code for the same CDR3.

Sequenced by immunoSEQ multiplex PCR; TCRdb stores in-frame clones only, minus some. Of about 140,000 clones in the sample, around 88% were seen once. V was trimmed by 2 bases and J by 7 bases, leaving 7 bases between them. The length of the CDR3 is 12 residues. The germline V gene encodes CDR1 SGHNT and CDR2 YYREEE (reference sequence). This chain uses TRBV5-4 with TRBJ1-3; D call uncertain. The clonotype was recovered from an adult in good health. The input for sequencing was peripheral blood, taken on day 0 of AZD1222 vaccination. The CDR3 DNA reads TGTGCCAGCAGCTTATCCGGGAACACCATATATTTT. This encodes CASSLSGNTIYF. Using reference TRBV5-4 and TRBJ1-3 for the parts outside the CDR3, the full variable domain is ETGVTQSPTHLIKTRGQQVTLRCSSQSGHNTVSWYQQALGQGPQFIFQYYREEENGRGNFPPRFSGLQFPNYSSELNVNALELDDSALYLCASSLSGNTIYFGEGSWLTVV.